Presented here are 31 T cell receptor beta chains from one specimen sequenced in a study of blood T cells in healthy people across ages. Primed by a sample-barcoded 5' primer and a J-beta primer mix, a second PCR proceeded for about 6 to 12 cycles. TCRdb itself ran the 5' RACE reads through MiXCR, one entry per CDR3 protein. The top ten hold about 3.6% of the sample, which has 550,000 to 750,000 distinct CDR3 sequences, roughly 21% seen once. Sequenced: blood. These receptors originate from a man between 65 and 80 years old in good health.

This sequence joins TRBV10-3 and TRBJ1-3; weak D call: TRBD1 (6 bases). Germline lookup yields CDR1 ENHRY and CDR2 SYGVKD. Between the trimmed V and J ends, which lost 10 bases and 0 bases, there was a span of 31 bases. This CDR3 has 20 amino acids. CDR3 DNA: TGTGCCACCAGGCCCTCCGGGTATCCCACAGGGATGAGCTCTGGAAACACCATATATTTT. It is translated as CATRPSGYPTGMSSGNTIYF.

The chain's CDR3 is CASSPRPDRGTDSPLHF. DNA for the CDR3: TGCGCCAGCAGTCCCCGACCAGACAGGGGGACTGATTCACCCCTCCACTTT. V usage is TRBV23-1 and J usage is TRBJ1-6, with 9 bases lining up with TRBD1. TRBV23-1 is noted as an ORF with a role that remains uncertain. Losses at the gene ends were 4 bases for V and 8 bases for J; bases not matched to a gene: 12. This CDR3 contains 17 residues.

This clonotype was detected only a few times. The CDR3 DNA reads TGCGCCAGCAGCCTCAGTCTTAGCACAGATACGCAGTATTTT. Translated: CASSLSLSTDTQYF. The chain recombines TRBV4-1 with TRBJ2-3; D ambiguous. The CDR3 is 14 residues long. The germline CDR1 and CDR2 sequences are MGHRA and YSYEKL. The V end was cut by 4 bases, the J end by 0 bases, with 8 bases between.

The chain links TRBV20-1 to TRBJ2-4, with D maybe TRBD1 (5 bases). Trimming removed 3 bases at V and 6 bases at J, with 15 bases between. The CDR3 spans 14 residues. The V gene's germline CDR1 is DFQATT and CDR2 SNEGSKA (reference sequence). The chain's CDR3 is CSASPNQGRNIQYF. The DNA for the CDR3 is TGCAGTGCTAGTCCCAACCAGGGTCGAAACATTCAGTACTTC.

The rearrangement joins TRBV7-8 to TRBJ2-3; 7 bases align to TRBD1. Germline V gene lookup returns CDR1 SGHVS and CDR2 FQNEAQ. The CDR3 consists of 15 residues. Unmatched junction bases numbered 10, after V lost 6 bases and J lost 4 bases. The CDR3 sequence is CASSPLWQGADTQYF. The CDR3 DNA is TGTGCCAGCAGTCCTCTCTGGCAGGGGGCAGATACGCAGTATTTT.

V is TRBV6-4 and J is TRBJ2-5, with a possible D match to TRBD1 (5 bases). The J call may not be correct, given that the DNA end is closer to TRBJ2-7. The CDR3 sequence is 15 residues long. From germline, CDR1 is MRHNA and CDR2 SNTAGT. The CDR3 loop reads CASSEFREVMYEQYF. DNA of the CDR3: TGTGCCAGCAGTGAGTTCAGGGAAGTAATGTACGAGCAGTACTTC.

The CDR3 DNA follows: TGTGCCAGCAGGGGAATGGGGGGGGAACAGACCCAGTACTTC. This codes for CASRGMGGEQTQYF. This sequence joins TRBV27 and TRBJ2-5, with 7 bases that match TRBD2. The length of the CDR3 is 14 residues. Per the germline V gene, CDR1 is MNHEY and CDR2 is SMNVEV (reference sequence). With 6 bases clipped from V and 6 bases from J, the junction kept 10 bases outside the gene matches.

With respect to this clonotype: One base away lies a much larger clone, so this may be a sequencing read error. CDR3 region: CATEPQWTSGLHQETQYF. As DNA, the CDR3 is TGTGCCACCGAACCCCAATGGACTAGCGGGCTGCACCAAGAGACCCAGTACTTC. The chain has TRBV24-1 and TRBJ2-5, with 11 bases fitting TRBD2. The J segment lost 0 bases and the V segment lost 9 bases, leaving 14 bases of the junction unmatched. Germline V gene data show CDR1 as KGHDR and CDR2 as SFDVKD. The CDR3 spans 18 residues.

This clonotype came up a few times. V usage is TRBV3-1 and J usage is TRBJ1-6; D not certain. V was trimmed by 4 bases and J by 9 bases, leaving 7 bases between them. The germline V gene encodes CDR1 LGHDT and CDR2 YNNKEL (reference sequence). This CDR3 spans 12 amino acids. The CDR3 DNA reads as TGTGCCAGCAGCCGAGCGGGTTCACCCCTCCACTTT. This sequence encodes CASSRAGSPLHF.

The chain has TRBV9 and TRBJ1-1; 7 nucleotides match TRBD1. V shed 0 bases, J shed 4 bases, and the junction held 12 bases outside the gene matches. Germline CDR1 is SGDLS and CDR2 is YYNGEE. CDR3 length equals 17 residues. The CDR3 bases are TGTGCCAGCAGCGTAGACAGGGGCGGCCCCGGGGGCACTGAAGCTTTCTTT. Protein product: CASSVDRGGPGGTEAFF.

This clonotype occurred a few times. The genes are TRBV7-9 and TRBJ2-2; D remains unclear. The CDR3 contains 14 residues. Per germline, CDR1 SEHNR and CDR2 FQNEAQ (reference sequence). V was clipped by 5 bases and J by 1 base, with 8 bases between them. The chain's CDR3 is CASSRQMNTGELFF. The DNA for the CDR3 is TGTGCCAGCAGCAGACAAATGAACACCGGGGAGCTGTTTTTT.

This CDR3 reads CASSEASGRIYEQYF. The CDR3 nucleotides read TGTGCCAGCAGTGAAGCGAGCGGTCGAATCTACGAGCAGTACTTC. The rearrangement joins TRBV6-1 to TRBJ2-7; possibly TRBD2 for D (5 bases). Trimming removed 0 bases from V and 3 bases from J, with 12 bases in between. This CDR3 is 15 amino acids long. Germline CDR1 reads MNHNS; CDR2 reads SASEGT.

This clonotype has just one count. Just one base apart from a much larger clone, this may be a read error. The V gene is TRBV20-1, the J gene TRBJ1-4, with D hard to call. Trimming cost V 7 bases and J 8 bases, with 14 bases left between them. Per germline, CDR1 DFQATT and CDR2 SNEGSKA (reference sequence). This CDR3 has 12 residues. Written as DNA, the CDR3 is TGCAGTGGCCGGGCCCCAGCGGAAAAACTGTTTTTT. This sequence encodes CSGRAPAEKLFF.

The chain carries TRBV7-3 and TRBJ1-5, with D hard to call. The CDR3 has 16 residues. V lost 7 bases and J 3 bases, leaving 19 bases between the germline ends. CDR1 is SGHTA, CDR2 FQGTGA, per germline. The CDR3 DNA reads as TGTGCCAGCATCATATTCCCCGGCGAGTACAATCAGCCCCAGCATTTT. Residues: CASIIFPGEYNQPQHF.

The V call is TRBV11-2, the J call TRBJ2-5; TRBD2 matches 9 bases. In germline, CDR1 is SGHAT, CDR2 FQNNGV. The V and J ends lost 0 bases and 5 bases, in that order; junction bases with no gene match: 4. This CDR3 contains 15 residues. The CDR3 DNA is TGTGCCAGCAGCTTAGAGGCTAGCGGGATTGAGACCCAGTACTTC. This gives the protein CASSLEASGIETQYF.

This clonotype has ten or more counts. The rearrangement links TRBV7-2 to TRBJ2-1, with 7 positions matching TRBD1. Germline CDR1 reads SGHTA; CDR2 reads FQGNSA. The J segment lost 4 bases and the V segment lost 5 bases, leaving 5 bases of the junction unmatched. This CDR3 spans 14 amino acids. CDR3 bases: TGTGCCAGCAGCCTCGGGACAGAATACAATGAGCAGTTCTTC. Its protein product is CASSLGTEYNEQFF.

The chain has TRBV3-1 and TRBJ2-5; 8 bases agree with TRBD2. The CDR3 covers 15 residues. CDR1 LGHDT and CDR2 YNNKEL come from the germline V gene (reference sequence). Losses at the gene ends were 0 bases for V and 4 bases for J; bases not matched to a gene: 4. CDR3 sequence reads: CASSQDHLAGETQYF. CDR3 in DNA: TGTGCCAGCAGCCAAGATCATCTAGCGGGAGAGACCCAGTACTTC.

This clonotype was seen a few times. The chain combines TRBV20-1 with TRBJ2-5; possible D gene TRBD2, 5 bases. The CDR3 has 15 residues. Per the germline V gene, CDR1 is DFQATT and CDR2 is SNEGSKA (reference sequence). Trimming removed 5 bases from V and 1 base from J, with 17 bases in between. CDR3 protein: CSAPGGGSTQETQYF. CDR3 coding DNA: TGCAGTGCTCCAGGCGGTGGGAGCACCCAAGAGACCCAGTACTTC.

The chain recombines TRBV5-1 with TRBJ2-4; 16 bases fit TRBD2. V lost 0 bases to trimming and J lost 0 bases; unmatched junction nucleotides: 3. CDR1 and CDR2 from the germline V gene are SGHRS and YFSETQ. This CDR3 has 19 residues. The CDR3 loop reads CASSLAGLAGGVAKNIQYF. CDR3 nucleotide sequence: TGCGCCAGCAGCTTGGCGGGACTAGCGGGGGGGGTAGCCAAAAACATTCAGTACTTC. Full variable domain (missing parts from reference TRBV5-1 and TRBJ2-4): KAGVTQTPRYLIKTRGQQVTLSCSPISGHRSVSWYQQTPGQGLQFLFEYFSETQRNKGNFPGRFSGRQFSNSRSEMNVSTLELGDSALYLCASSLAGLAGGVAKNIQYFGAGTRLSVL.

V is TRBV29-1 and J is TRBJ2-5, with D possibly being TRBD2 (6 bases). The germline V gene has CDR1 SQVTM and CDR2 ANQGSEA. V was trimmed by 5 bases and J by 5 bases, leaving 12 bases between them. This CDR3 spans 12 amino acids. DNA for the CDR3: TGCAGCGTTCAGGAGGGGTGGGAGACCCAGTACTTC. The encoded protein is CSVQEGWETQYF.

The CDR3 here is CASTTLNEQYF. As DNA, the CDR3 is TGTGCCAGCACCACTTTGAACGAGCAGTACTTC. The chain recombines TRBV28 with TRBJ2-7; D gene uncertain. The CDR3 totals 11 residues. Trimming cost V 7 bases and J 5 bases, with 9 bases left between them. Germline assignment: CDR1 MDHEN and CDR2 SYDVKM.

This chain connects TRBV7-2 to TRBJ2-5; D assignment may be TRBD1 or TRBD2 (7 bases each). Trimming removed 4 bases from V and 5 bases from J, with 14 bases in between. Germline V gives CDR1 SGHTA, CDR2 FQGNSA. CDR3 length: 14 residues. CDR3 coding DNA: TGTGCCAGCAGCTCCAGGGGGGGGTCGGAGACCCAGTACTTC. This translates into CASSSRGGSETQYF.

As to this clonotype: This sequence may be a read error, since a much larger clone differs from it by one base. This chain uses TRBV20-1 with TRBJ2-3; a weak D match, TRBD1 (5 bases). The end of the DNA is better explained by TRBJ1-5, so the J call may be wrong. Germline V lookup: CDR1 DFQATT, CDR2 SNEGSKA (reference sequence). This CDR3 spans 14 amino acids. The CDR3 loop reads CSARGLARQDTQHF. CDR3 nucleotides: TGCAGTGCTAGGGGACTAGCGCGCCAAGATACGCAGCATTTT.

In this sample, this clonotype turned up a few times. The rearrangement uses TRBV27 and TRBJ1-3; D is undetermined. Trimming pared 5 bases from V and 0 bases from J, leaving 14 bases between. CDR3 length: 16 amino acids. Germline CDR1 reads MNHEY; CDR2 reads SMNVEV (reference sequence). The DNA of the CDR3 is TGTGCCAGCAGTCCGATACCGGGATTCTCTGGAAACACCATATATTTT. Translated: CASSPIPGFSGNTIYF.

This clonotype appeared many times. J is TRBJ1-5 and V is TRBV12-3 or TRBV12-4, with 8 bases aligning to TRBD1. V shed 6 bases and J 6 bases; nucleotides not matched to a gene: 4. CDR3 length equals 13 residues. The CDR3 nucleotides read TGTGCCAGCAGCCCTGACAGGGGTCAGCCCCAGCATTTT. This gives the protein CASSPDRGQPQHF.

This sequence joins TRBV5-1 and TRBJ2-5; 9 positions agree with TRBD2. Per germline, CDR1 SGHRS and CDR2 YFSETQ. V lost 0 bases, J lost 11 bases, and 11 bases stayed unmatched. The CDR3 sequence is 15 residues long. CDR3 loop: CASSLGDGLAREQYF. CDR3 coding DNA: TGCGCCAGCAGCTTGGGGGATGGACTAGCGAGGGAGCAGTACTTC.

Points on this clonotype: At one end, the junction sequence differs from germline, possibly due to a read error. This rearrangement joins TRBV4-3 to TRBJ1-6, with 7 positions matching TRBD1. This CDR3 contains 14 residues. Germline CDR1 is LGHNA and CDR2 is YSLEER. This CDR3 is CVSSQEQGRSPLHF. The CDR3 region has the DNA TGCGTCAGCAGCCAAGAACAGGGGAGGTCACCCCTCCACTTT.

The rearrangement joins TRBV29-1 to TRBJ2-3; D perhaps matches TRBD1 (6 bases). V was clipped by 5 bases and J by 4 bases, with 13 bases between them. This CDR3 is 13 amino acids long. CDR1 is SQVTM, CDR2 ANQGSEA, per germline. CDR3 sequence: CSVTRGAPDTQYF. The CDR3 DNA follows: TGCAGCGTTACCAGGGGCGCCCCAGATACGCAGTATTTT.

The sample holds many counts of this clonotype. The DNA of the CDR3 is TGTGCCAGCAGCCCCTCGGTTCTGCCACAAGAGACCCAGTACTTC. It codes for CASSPSVLPQETQYF. The chain joins TRBV9 to TRBJ2-5; D is ambiguous. Trimming took 4 bases from V and 2 from J, leaving 15 bases between them. The germline V gene has CDR1 SGDLS and CDR2 YYNGEE. The CDR3 is 15 amino acids.

The chain couples TRBV20-1 to TRBJ2-7; TRBD1 might be the D (5 bases). This CDR3 contains 12 residues. Looked up from germline, CDR1 is DFQATT and CDR2 is SNEGSKA (reference sequence). V lost 4 bases to trimming and J lost 5 bases, with 12 bases between them. CDR3 residues: CSAKSDKNEQYF. The CDR3 DNA sequence: TGCAGTGCTAAGTCGGACAAGAACGAGCAGTACTTC.

CDR3 region: CATGTGQSGELFF. The CDR3 coding sequence is TGTGCTACCGGGACAGGACAATCCGGGGAGCTGTTTTTT. This sequence joins TRBV7-7 and TRBJ2-2; 8 nucleotides agree with TRBD1. CDR1 is SSHAT, CDR2 FNYEAQ, per germline (reference sequence). CDR3 length: 13 residues.